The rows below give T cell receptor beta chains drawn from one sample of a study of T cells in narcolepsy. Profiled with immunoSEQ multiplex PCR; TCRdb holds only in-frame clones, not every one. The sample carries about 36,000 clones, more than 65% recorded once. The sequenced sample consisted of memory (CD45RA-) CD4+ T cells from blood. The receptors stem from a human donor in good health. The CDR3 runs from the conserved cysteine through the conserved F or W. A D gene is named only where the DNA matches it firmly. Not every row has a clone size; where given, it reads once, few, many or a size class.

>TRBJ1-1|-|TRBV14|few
CASSQATRTEAFF
TGTGCCAGCAGCCAAGCGACAAGGACTGAAGCTTTCTTT
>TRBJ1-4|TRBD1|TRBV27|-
CASSFLGGQANEKLFF
TGTGCCAGCAGTTTTTTAGGGGGACAGGCTAATGAAAAACTGTTTTTT
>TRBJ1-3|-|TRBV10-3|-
CAISESRAGVGNTIYF
TGTGCCATCAGTGAGTCGCGGGCAGGGGTTGGAAACACCATATATTTT
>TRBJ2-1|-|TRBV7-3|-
CASSLNRDEQFF
TGTGCCAGCAGCTTAAACAGGGATGAGCAGTTCTTC
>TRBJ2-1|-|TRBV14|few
CASSLDYYEQFF
TGTGCCAGCAGCCTCGACTACTATGAGCAGTTCTTC
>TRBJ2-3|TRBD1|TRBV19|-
CASTTGQGSTDTQYF
TGTGCCAGTACCACCGGACAGGGAAGCACAGATACGCAGTATTTT
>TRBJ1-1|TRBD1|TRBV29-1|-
CSVAWTGGFTEAFF
TGCAGCGTTGCATGGACAGGGGGATTCACTGAAGCTTTCTTT
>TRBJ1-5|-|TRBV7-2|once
CASSSTQGSQPQHF
TGTGCCAGCAGCTCCACCCAGGGTTCACAGCCCCAGCATTTT
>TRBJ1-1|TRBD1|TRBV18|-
CASSGQSIEAFF
TGTGCCAGCTCGGGACAGAGCATAGAAGCTTTCTTT
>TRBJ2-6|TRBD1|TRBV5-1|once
CASSSTGAGGANVLTF
TGCGCCAGCAGCTCCACAGGGGCCGGAGGGGCCAACGTCCTGACTTTC
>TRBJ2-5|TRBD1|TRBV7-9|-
CASSLETGGQETQYF
TGTGCCAGCAGCTTAGAAACAGGGGGCCAAGAGACCCAGTACTTC
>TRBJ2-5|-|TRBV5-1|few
CASSLVEAGAQYF
TGCGCCAGCAGCTTGGTGGAGGCCGGGGCCCAGTACTTC
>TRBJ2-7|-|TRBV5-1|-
CASSLVQGTGEQYF
TGCGCCAGCAGCTTGGTACAGGGAACGGGCGAGCAGTACTTC
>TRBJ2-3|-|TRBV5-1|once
CASSLAGDTQYF
TGCGCCAGCAGCTTGGCAGGAGATACGCAGTATTTT
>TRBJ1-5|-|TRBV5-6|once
CASSLSVSNQPQHF
TGTGCCAGCAGCTTGTCCGTGAGCAATCAGCCCCAGCATTTT
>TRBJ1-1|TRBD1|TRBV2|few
CASSGGQSYTEAFF
TGTGCCAGCAGCGGGGGACAGTCGTACACTGAAGCTTTCTTT
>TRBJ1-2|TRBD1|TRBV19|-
CASRARLGQGLANGYTF
TGTGCCAGTAGGGCCCGACTTGGACAGGGTCTAGCCAATGGCTACACCTTC
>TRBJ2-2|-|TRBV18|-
CASSPRFTGLNTGELFF
TGTGCCAGCTCACCACGCTTTACAGGGTTAAACACCGGGGAGCTGTTTTTT
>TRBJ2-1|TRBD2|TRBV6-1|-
CASSPRGTNYNEQFF
TGTGCCAGCAGCCCTAGAGGGACTAACTACAATGAGCAGTTCTTC
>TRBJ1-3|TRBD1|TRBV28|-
CASSFFFADRGGSSGNTIYF
TGTGCCAGCAGTTTTTTCTTCGCCGACAGGGGGGGATCCTCTGGAAACACCATATATTTT
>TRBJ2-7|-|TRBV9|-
CASSVGPTGSEQYF
TGTGCCAGCAGCGTAGGCCCCACTGGGTCCGAGCAGTACTTC
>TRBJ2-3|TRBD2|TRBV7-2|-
CASSFTSGMATYTDTQYF
TGTGCCAGCAGCTTTACTAGCGGGATGGCGACCTACACAGATACGCAGTATTTT
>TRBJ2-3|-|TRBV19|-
CASSGEAGDTQYF
TGTGCCAGTAGTGGCGAAGCAGGAGATACGCAGTATTTT
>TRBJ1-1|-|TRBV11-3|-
CASSPGRGNTEAFF
TGTGCCAGCAGTCCGGGCCGCGGGAACACTGAAGCTTTCTTT
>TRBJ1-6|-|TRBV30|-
CAWSVDGLSPLHF
TGTGCCTGGAGTGTGGACGGCCTGTCACCCCTCCACTTT
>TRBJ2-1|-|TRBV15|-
CATSRDQVYSYNEQFF
TGTGCCACCAGCAGAGATCAAGTATATTCCTACAATGAGCAGTTCTTC
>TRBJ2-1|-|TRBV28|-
CASSLGNEQFF
TGTGCCAGCAGTTTAGGGAATGAGCAGTTCTTC
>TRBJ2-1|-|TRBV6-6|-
CASSYTGPAEQFF
TGTGCCAGCAGTTACACAGGACCTGCTGAGCAGTTCTTC
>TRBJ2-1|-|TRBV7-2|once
CASSLVYGGPYNEQFF
TGTGCCAGCAGCTTAGTCTACGGGGGTCCATACAATGAGCAGTTCTTC